A single sample is the source of the 14 T cell receptor beta chains below, sequenced in a study of shared clonotypes between healthy human individuals. Repertoires were generated with immunoSEQ multiplex PCR, while TCRdb's copy carries only in-frame clones and drops some. The data show millions of clones, 85% to 95% seen once. The sequenced sample was naive CD4+ T cells sorted from blood. Subset specified: CD45RA+ positively selected. Every receptor here comes from a man aged 18 to 30 in good health.

The V call is TRBV18, the J call TRBJ1-1, with 7 bases fitting TRBD1. This CDR3 region has 17 residues. Germline V lookup: CDR1 KGHSH, CDR2 LQKENI. V lost 6 bases, J lost 1 base, and 14 bases stayed unmatched. For the CDR3, the DNA is TGTGCCAGCTCGCCAGCGTCCTTAGACAGGGCGAACACTGAAGCTTTCTTT. Translating it yields CASSPASLDRANTEAFF.

This chain joins TRBV9 and TRBJ2-1, with 9 bases fitting TRBD1. The CDR3 has 15 residues. V trimming: 2 bases; J trimming: 5 bases; junction bases outside the gene matches: 5. From germline, CDR1 is SGDLS and CDR2 YYNGEE. The CDR3 DNA sequence: TGTGCCAGCAGCGTCCGGGACAGGGCCGACAATGAGCAGTTCTTC. Amino acid sequence: CASSVRDRADNEQFF.

The chain is built from TRBV6-1 and TRBJ1-2, with a possible D match to TRBD1 (5 bases). Germline CDR1 and CDR2: MNHNS and SASEGT. The V end lost 2 bases, the J end lost 0 bases, and 7 bases lay between the germline ends. The CDR3 is 14 residues long. CDR3 sequence (DNA): TGTGCCAGCAGTGAAAGGGGCACTAACTATGGCTACACCTTC. Translation gives CASSERGTNYGYTF.

The J gene is TRBJ1-6, the V gene TRBV6-1; 7 positions agree with TRBD1. There are 15 residues in the CDR3. V lost 7 bases to trimming and J lost 3 bases; unmatched junction nucleotides: 6. Germline CDR1 MNHNS, CDR2 SASEGT. CDR3 DNA: TGTGCCAGCACCGGAAGACAGGGCTATAATTCACCCCTCCACTTT. Translated: CASTGRQGYNSPLHF.

The J gene is TRBJ1-3, the V gene TRBV15; D call uncertain. Trimming removed 0 bases from V and 0 bases from J, with 12 bases in between. This CDR3 contains 17 residues. Germline assignment: CDR1 LNHNV and CDR2 YYDKDF (reference sequence). The CDR3 nucleotides are TGTGCCACCAGCAGAGAACTCGCCGGGAGCTCTGGAAACACCATATATTTT. Residues: CATSRELAGSSGNTIYF.

The CDR3 DNA reads as TGTGCCAGCAGTAGGGGGTTGACAGATACGCAGTATTTT. This gives the protein CASSRGLTDTQYF. The chain uses TRBV7-2 and TRBJ2-3; possible D gene TRBD1, 6 bases. The CDR3 extends over 13 amino acids. Per germline, CDR1 SGHTA and CDR2 FQGNSA. The germline V and J ends were trimmed by 6 bases and 3 bases, with 10 bases remaining between them.

The V and J genes are TRBV18 and TRBJ2-7, with 10 bases fitting TRBD2. The CDR3 runs to 15 residues. The germline V gene has CDR1 KGHSH and CDR2 LQKENI. Trimming removed 3 bases from V and 7 bases from J; junction bases left unmatched: 9. CDR3 residues: CASSPDLAGVREQYF. The CDR3, as DNA: TGTGCCAGCTCACCCGATCTAGCGGGAGTTCGGGAGCAGTACTTC.

With respect to this clone: The same CDR3 also results from other DNA sequences found in this sample. V gene TRBV11-3 combines with J gene TRBJ2-3; D remains unclear. This CDR3 spans 11 amino acids. From germline, CDR1 is SGHNT and CDR2 YENEEA. V lost 2 bases and J 3 bases, leaving 0 bases between the germline ends. CDR3 residues: CASSLTDTQYF. DNA for the CDR3: TGTGCCAGCAGCTTAACAGATACGCAGTATTTT.

The gene calls are TRBV28 and TRBJ1-5, with D unclear. Germline V CDR1 and CDR2: MDHEN, SYDVKM. The CDR3 runs 12 residues. Trimming cost V 3 bases and J 7 bases, with 7 bases left between them. DNA of the CDR3: TGTGCCAGCAGTTTTTTTTTGCAGCCCCAGCATTTT. Its translation is CASSFFLQPQHF.

This chain connects TRBV6-5 to TRBJ1-6, with D perhaps TRBD1 (5 bases). From germline, CDR1 is MNHEY and CDR2 SVGAGI. The CDR3 sequence is 14 residues long. With 8 bases removed from V and 7 bases from J, the gap between germline ends came to 15 bases. The CDR3 here is CASEPGRRNSPLHF. The CDR3 DNA sequence: TGTGCCAGCGAGCCGGGACGCAGGAATTCACCCCTCCACTTT.

This clone was counted once. The rearrangement joins TRBV5-1 to TRBJ2-2; D assignment may be TRBD1 or TRBD2 (5 bases each). Germline V gives CDR1 SGHRS, CDR2 YFSETQ. The length of the CDR3 is 16 residues. The ends were cut back, 0 bases at V and 1 base at J, with 10 bases in the middle. The CDR3 here is CASSLAEGRNTGELFF. The CDR3 bases are TGCGCCAGCAGCTTGGCCGAGGGGCGGAACACCGGGGAGCTGTTTTTT.

This clone was seen once. The rearrangement joins TRBV27 to TRBJ2-2, with 9 bases matching TRBD2. This CDR3 is 15 amino acids long. V was pared by 2 bases and J by 6 bases, with 4 bases of the junction left unmatched. Germline lookup yields CDR1 MNHEY and CDR2 SMNVEV (reference sequence). The CDR3 DNA reads TGTGCCAGCAGTTTAGGGGCTAGCGGGGCCGGGGAGCTGTTTTTT. Translated: CASSLGASGAGELFF.

The gene calls are TRBV6-6 and TRBJ2-7; 10 nucleotides match TRBD1. V shed 5 bases, J shed 2 bases, and the junction held 3 bases outside the gene matches. Germline lookup yields CDR1 MNHNY and CDR2 SVGAGI (reference sequence). The CDR3 is made up of 14 amino acids. CDR3 loop: CASSIGQGAYEQYF. The DNA for the CDR3 is TGTGCCAGCAGTATCGGACAGGGGGCCTACGAGCAGTACTTC.

The gene calls are TRBV5-4 and TRBJ1-1; TRBD1 aligns across 10 bases. The V and J ends lost 4 bases and 1 base, in that order; junction bases with no gene match: 4. CDR1 and CDR2 (germline): SGHNT, YYREEE (reference sequence). The CDR3 covers 15 residues. The CDR3: CASSHRDRGNTEAFF. CDR3 coding DNA: TGTGCCAGCAGCCACCGGGACAGGGGGAACACTGAAGCTTTCTTT. The full variable domain, rest sourced from reference TRBV5-4 and TRBJ1-1, is ETGVTQSPTHLIKTRGQQVTLRCSSQSGHNTVSWYQQALGQGPQFIFQYYREEENGRGNFPPRFSGLQFPNYSSELNVNALELDDSALYLCASSHRDRGNTEAFFGQGTRLTVV.